These 10 T cell receptor beta chains share one sample of origin, sequenced in a study of control samples from healthy donors and cancer patients. Some clones are missing from TCRdb's copy, which holds only in-frame ones; the method was immunoSEQ multiplex PCR. The table lists around 78,000 clones, around 94% of them singletons. The material sequenced was blood. Every receptor here comes from a woman under 30 in good health.

J is TRBJ2-5 and V is TRBV27; TRBD1 is a possible D gene (6 bases). CDR1 MNHEY and CDR2 SMNVEV come from the germline V gene (reference sequence). This CDR3 is 13 amino acids long. V was clipped by 6 bases and J by 4 bases, with 12 bases between them. CDR3 bases: TGTGCCAGCAGCCCGGGACAACTAGAGACCCAGTACTTC. It encodes CASSPGQLETQYF.

The chain uses TRBV6-6 and TRBJ1-2; D is uncertain. V was shortened by 5 bases and J by 8 bases, with 18 bases between the two germline ends. CDR3 size: 14 residues. Per germline, CDR1 MNHNY and CDR2 SVGAGI (reference sequence). CDR3 sequence reads: CASSPHVAGSGYTF. CDR3 DNA sequence: TGTGCCAGCAGTCCCCACGTGGCGGGATCGGGCTACACCTTC.

V gene TRBV23-1 combines with J gene TRBJ1-5; D possibly corresponds to TRBD1 (6 bases). TRBV23-1 is an ORF, with its function uncertain. This CDR3 spans 13 amino acids. Trimming removed 7 bases from V and 5 bases from J, with 12 bases in between. This CDR3 reads CASIGNRDQPQHF. The CDR3, as DNA: TGCGCCAGCATTGGTAACAGGGATCAGCCCCAGCATTTT.

This clone showed up just a few times. Its ends do not fully match the called genes, so a read error is possible. The CDR3 region is CASSPGPGVMVF. Here the CDR3 DNA reads TGTGCCAGCAGTCCCGGACCTGGTGTAATGGTCTTC. The rearrangement links TRBV12-3 or TRBV12-4 to TRBJ2-1, with D hard to call. The CDR3 spans 12 residues.

The chain recombines TRBV27 with TRBJ1-5; no definite D call. Trimming left V 0 bases short and J 0 bases short, with 9 bases between. The CDR3 totals 16 residues. CDR1 and CDR2 from the germline V gene are MNHEY and SMNVEV (reference sequence). Written as DNA, the CDR3 is TGTGCCAGCAGTTTATCGATGACGTATAGCAATCAGCCCCAGCATTTT. Translated, it gives CASSLSMTYSNQPQHF.

DNA of the CDR3: TGTGCCAGTAGTATCAGGCAGGGGGAGACCCAGTACTTC. Amino acids: CASSIRQGETQYF. The chain has TRBV19 and TRBJ2-5, with D possibly TRBD1 on 6 matching bases. Germline CDR1 and CDR2: LNHDA and SQIVND (reference sequence). The CDR3 loop spans 13 amino acids. The ends were cut back, 3 bases at V and 5 bases at J, with 10 bases in the middle.

This chain uses TRBV25-1 with TRBJ2-7; 7 nucleotides agree with TRBD2. This CDR3 comprises 14 residues. Trimming at V came to 2 bases and at J to 2 bases, leaving 3 bases not matched to a gene. Germline V gene sequence: CDR1 MGHDK, CDR2 SYGVNS. The chain's CDR3 is CASSEAGGTYEQYF. The CDR3 DNA follows: TGTGCCAGCAGTGAAGCCGGGGGGACCTACGAGCAGTACTTC.

This chain joins TRBV10-3 and TRBJ1-1; D call uncertain. The germline V gene encodes CDR1 ENHRY and CDR2 SYGVKD. This CDR3 has 13 residues. Trimming took 1 base from V and 5 from J, leaving 8 bases between them. In nucleotides, the CDR3 is TGTGCCATCAGTGAGTGGGGAGGGACTGAAGCTTTCTTT. It is translated as CAISEWGGTEAFF.

The chain is built from TRBV5-1 and TRBJ1-6; D is ambiguous. Per germline, CDR1 SGHRS and CDR2 YFSETQ. This CDR3 contains 17 residues. V lost 2 bases and J lost 5, with 17 bases in between. The CDR3 spells CASSLSPGLRDNSPLHF. The CDR3 nucleotides read TGCGCCAGCAGCTTATCTCCGGGGTTAAGGGATAATTCACCCCTCCACTTT.

This rearrangement joins TRBV7-9 to TRBJ2-7; 8 nucleotides agree with TRBD2. The V gene's germline CDR1 is SEHNR and CDR2 FQNEAQ (reference sequence). Trimming removed 2 bases from V and 2 bases from J; junction bases left unmatched: 11. The CDR3 has 17 amino acids. For the CDR3, the DNA is TGTGCCAGCAGCTTATTCGTCGGGAGGGGGAGGACCTACGAGCAGTACTTC. Translated: CASSLFVGRGRTYEQYF.